The 30 T cell receptor beta chains below all came from one sample that was sequenced in a study of glioma-infiltrating T cells after dendritic cell vaccination listed by TCRdb under 2016. What the time point label conveys for this sample: after dendritic cell vaccination, including at tumor progression/relapse. Library construction relied on the immunoSEQ multiplex PCR assay. The immuneACCESS repertoire file appears here via TCRdb, limited to in-frame rearrangements. These files lack a portion of the clones; in checked studies, under half of the deficit traces to unresolved V genes, and the cause of the others is not known. This sample gives roughly 60,000 clones in total; roughly 80% of them show up just once. Of the sample, around a sixth is held by the ten largest clones. Sequenced material: blood, taken after dendritic cell vaccination. These TCRs come from a human donor with glioblastoma.

This clone was picked up a small number of times. The gene calls are TRBV19 and TRBJ2-2; 8 positions match TRBD2. CDR1 LNHDA and CDR2 SQIVND come from the germline V gene (reference sequence). V dropped 2 bases and J dropped 5; count of bases not matched to a gene: 7. CDR3 length: 16 residues. Here the CDR3 reads CASSIHGGGRTGELFF. DNA of the CDR3: TGTGCCAGTAGTATACATGGCGGGGGGAGGACCGGGGAGCTGTTTTTT.

The DNA of the CDR3 is TGTGCCAGCAGTCGAACAGATAACACCGGGGAGCTGTTTTTT. Translating gives CASSRTDNTGELFF. This rearrangement joins TRBV2 to TRBJ2-2; D is unclear. The germline CDR1 and CDR2 sequences are SNHLY and FYNNEI. V gave up 5 bases and J gave up 2 bases, with 9 bases separating them. The CDR3 loop spans 14 amino acids.

The chain has TRBV2 and TRBJ2-7; TRBD2 is a possible D gene (6 bases). V was cut by 5 bases and J by 4 bases, with 9 bases left in between. Germline CDR1 reads SNHLY; CDR2 reads FYNNEI. The CDR3 consists of 12 residues. CDR3: CASSLDYYEQYF. DNA of the CDR3: TGTGCCAGCAGTCTGGACTATTACGAGCAGTACTTC. Full variable domain (missing parts from reference TRBV2 and TRBJ2-7): EPEVTQTPSHQVTQMGQEVILRCVPISNHLYFYWYRQILGQKVEFLVSFYNNEISEKSEIFDDQFSVERPDGSNFTLKIRSTKLEDSAMYFCASSLDYYEQYFGPGTRLTVT.

J is TRBJ2-7 and V is TRBV9, with 12 positions matching TRBD2. The CDR3 is made up of 19 amino acids. Germline V CDR1 and CDR2: SGDLS, YYNGEE. The V and J ends lost 3 bases and 6 bases, in that order; junction bases with no gene match: 19. CDR3 bases: TGTGCCAGCAGCGGCCGGGGGACTAGCGGGTCCTCCCGGGCAAGCGAGCAGTACTTC. This translates into CASSGRGTSGSSRASEQYF.

V is TRBV2 and J is TRBJ1-2; D is perhaps TRBD1 (5 bases). CDR1 is SNHLY and CDR2 is FYNNEI in the germline V gene. V was cut by 4 bases and J by 8 bases, with 14 bases left in between. The CDR3 extends over 13 amino acids. This chain's CDR3 is CASSGDSTGGYTF. As DNA, the CDR3 is TGTGCCAGCAGTGGGGACTCCACGGGGGGCTACACCTTC. The full variable domain, rest sourced from reference TRBV2 and TRBJ1-2, is EPEVTQTPSHQVTQMGQEVILRCVPISNHLYFYWYRQILGQKVEFLVSFYNNEISEKSEIFDDQFSVERPDGSNFTLKIRSTKLEDSAMYFCASSGDSTGGYTFGSGTRLTVV.

This rearrangement joins TRBV15 to TRBJ2-3; D gene ambiguous. Trimming took off 0 bases at V and 6 bases at J, with 4 bases between the two ends. CDR3 length equals 12 residues. Germline loops: CDR1 LNHNV, CDR2 YYDKDF (reference sequence). This CDR3 is CATSRDIDTQYF. For the CDR3, the DNA is TGTGCCACCAGCAGAGATATTGATACGCAGTATTTT.

V usage is TRBV2 and J usage is TRBJ1-2, with 8 bases lining up with TRBD1. This CDR3 region has 14 residues. In germline, CDR1 is SNHLY, CDR2 FYNNEI. The junction had 8 bases not matched to a gene; V was cut back by 4 bases and J by 7 bases. CDR3 sequence (DNA): TGTGCCAGCAGTGTCATGACAGGGGAGAGTGGCTACACCTTC. Amino acids: CASSVMTGESGYTF.

A few counts support this clone. The genes are TRBV4-2 and TRBJ2-7; a possible D gene is TRBD1 (6 bases). With 0 bases removed from V and 0 bases from J, the gap between germline ends came to 12 bases. This CDR3 is built from 16 residues. Germline-derived CDR1 and CDR2 are LGHNA and YNFKEQ. CDR3 DNA: TGTGCCAGCAGCCAAGAGGTTACAGGGACCTCCTACGAGCAGTACTTC. Residues: CASSQEVTGTSYEQYF.

The rearrangement links TRBV27 to TRBJ2-7; a possible D gene is TRBD2 (5 bases). Germline loops: CDR1 MNHEY, CDR2 SMNVEV (reference sequence). The CDR3 length is 16 residues. The V and J ends lost 3 bases and 5 bases respectively, with 20 bases between them. CDR3 protein: CASSLWSPGERDEQYF. The CDR3 DNA is TGTGCCAGCAGTTTGTGGAGCCCCGGGGAGAGGGACGAGCAGTACTTC.

The rearrangement links TRBV6-5 to TRBJ2-3; 13 nucleotides match TRBD2. Trimming at V came to 6 bases and at J to 5 bases, leaving 5 bases not matched to a gene. This CDR3 is built from 15 residues. Per the germline V gene, CDR1 is MNHEY and CDR2 is SVGAGI. The CDR3 bases are TGTGCCAGCAGCCAGACTAGCGGGGGGTTAGATACGCAGTATTTT. Its protein product is CASSQTSGGLDTQYF.

The chain uses TRBV6-1 and TRBJ2-1, with a possible D match to TRBD2 (6 bases). CDR3 length: 16 amino acids. Germline V gives CDR1 MNHNS, CDR2 SASEGT. V shed 2 bases and J shed 0 bases, with 11 bases lying between them. The CDR3 coding sequence is TGTGCCAGCAGTGAATTTCAGGGAGGCTCCTACAATGAGCAGTTCTTC. Translating gives CASSEFQGGSYNEQFF.

The chain combines TRBV11-2 with TRBJ1-2; D perhaps matches TRBD1 (6 bases). The CDR3 length is 14 residues. The germline V gene encodes CDR1 SGHAT and CDR2 FQNNGV. V was pared by 8 bases and J by 3 bases, with 16 bases between. The CDR3 coding sequence is TGTGCCAGCGGAACCAGGGGCGCTGACTATGGCTACACCTTC. This sequence encodes CASGTRGADYGYTF.

J is TRBJ2-5 and V is TRBV18, with TRBD1 identical over 8 bases. The V segment lost 1 base and the J segment 9 bases; nucleotides outside the gene matches: 7. CDR1 and CDR2 (germline): KGHSH, LQKENI. The CDR3 is 14 residues long. CDR3 sequence (DNA): TGTGCCAGCTCACCACGGGACAGGCTGAGGGCCCAGTACTTC. Encoded protein: CASSPRDRLRAQYF.

V usage is TRBV5-4 and J usage is TRBJ2-5; 10 bases map to TRBD2. V was clipped by 0 bases and J by 4 bases; unmatched bases: 6. The CDR3 has 16 residues. Germline V lookup: CDR1 SGHNT, CDR2 YYREEE (reference sequence). CDR3 DNA sequence: TGTGCCAGCAGCTTGGATTCGGCTAGCGGGGGAGAGACCCAGTACTTC. Translating gives CASSLDSASGGETQYF.

The chain couples TRBV6-7 to TRBJ2-2, with a tentative D call TRBD1 (5 bases). TRBV6-7 is an ORF, and what it does is uncertain. Trimming took 9 bases from V and 3 from J, leaving 14 bases between them. CDR3 length: 14 residues. CDR3 region: CARVPQGDTGELFF. The CDR3 bases are TGTGCCAGGGTCCCTCAAGGGGACACCGGGGAGCTGTTTTTT.

CDR3 sequence (DNA): TGTGCCAGCAGCTTCATACCGGGGGTTGCCGGGGAGCTGTTTTTT. It encodes CASSFIPGVAGELFF. The V gene is TRBV7-2, the J gene TRBJ2-2; a weak D match, TRBD2 (6 bases). CDR3 length: 15 residues. Per the germline V gene, CDR1 is SGHTA and CDR2 is FQGNSA. Trimming took 3 bases from V and 6 from J, leaving 14 bases between them.

The chain combines TRBV18 with TRBJ1-1, with 7 bases lining up with TRBD1. V lost 2 bases, J lost 1 base, and 4 bases stayed unmatched. The CDR3 sequence is 15 residues long. Germline values: CDR1 KGHSH, CDR2 LQKENI. The CDR3 loop reads CASSPRGPGNTEAFF. As DNA, the CDR3 is TGTGCCAGCTCACCAAGGGGGCCGGGGAACACTGAAGCTTTCTTT.

The rearrangement links TRBV5-1 to TRBJ1-2; tentatively, D is TRBD1 (6 bases). This CDR3 is 13 amino acids long. V was trimmed by 4 bases and J by 7 bases, leaving 14 bases between them. The germline V gene has CDR1 SGHRS and CDR2 YFSETQ. CDR3 nucleotides: TGCGCCAGCAGCGTTAACAGGGCCCGTGGCTACACCTTC. Its protein product is CASSVNRARGYTF.

V usage is TRBV5-1 and J usage is TRBJ2-2; 9 bases align to TRBD1. CDR1 and CDR2 (germline): SGHRS, YFSETQ. There are 16 residues in the CDR3. The ends lost 4 bases at V and 3 bases at J; junction bases unmatched: 7. The CDR3 region is CASSSRTGEDTGELFF. The CDR3 DNA is TGCGCCAGCAGCAGTCGGACAGGGGAGGACACCGGGGAGCTGTTTTTT.

Here the CDR3 reads CATSTNRVGFADTQYF. In DNA form, the CDR3 reads TGTGCCACCAGCACGAACAGGGTGGGTTTTGCAGATACGCAGTATTTT. V and J are TRBV15 and TRBJ2-3, with TRBD1 as a possible D gene (6 bases). The CDR3 has 16 amino acids. CDR1 is LNHNV, CDR2 YYDKDF, per germline (reference sequence). V was clipped by 4 bases and J by 4 bases, with 18 bases between them.

The chain combines TRBV15 with TRBJ1-2, with D possibly being TRBD1 (6 bases). The CDR3 is made up of 18 amino acids. Trimming pared 4 bases from V and 4 bases from J, leaving 25 bases between. Germline V gene data show CDR1 as LNHNV and CDR2 as YYDKDF (reference sequence). For the CDR3, the DNA is TGTGCCACCAGCATTCGGGCCCTTGGACAGCCGGTAGGCTATGGCTACACCTTC. Its translation is CATSIRALGQPVGYGYTF.

This clone was picked up a small number of times. CDR3 loop: CASKPGTGHTGELFF. The CDR3 coding sequence is TGTGCCTCCAAACCCGGGACAGGGCACACCGGGGAGCTGTTTTTT. This chain links TRBV6-1 with TRBJ2-2, with 9 bases that match TRBD1. The CDR3 contains 15 residues. V was pared by 11 bases and J by 3 bases, with 10 bases of the junction left unmatched. Per the germline V gene, CDR1 is MNHNS and CDR2 is SASEGT.

The V call is TRBV6-6, the J call TRBJ1-2, with a possible D match to TRBD1 (5 bases). The CDR3 is 14 amino acids. With 0 bases removed from V and 8 bases from J, the gap between germline ends came to 13 bases. Per germline, CDR1 MNHNY and CDR2 SVGAGI (reference sequence). This CDR3 reads CASSYSGGPNGYTF. The DNA for the CDR3 is TGTGCCAGCAGTTACTCGGGGGGTCCTAACGGCTACACCTTC.

This clone was seen a handful of times. CDR3 residues: CASSSILTGNYGYTF. As DNA, the CDR3 is TGTGCCAGCAGCTCGATACTAACAGGGAACTATGGCTACACCTTC. The rearrangement links TRBV5-4 to TRBJ1-2, with D maybe TRBD1 (6 bases). This CDR3 spans 15 amino acids. The germline CDR1 and CDR2 sequences are SGHNT and YYREEE (reference sequence). The ends were cut back, 3 bases at V and 2 bases at J, with 14 bases in the middle.

The sample holds a few counts of this clone. The V call is TRBV2, the J call TRBJ2-7; tentatively, D is TRBD2 (6 bases). CDR1 and CDR2 from the germline V gene are SNHLY and FYNNEI. CDR3 length equals 13 residues. V was clipped by 3 bases and J by 5 bases, with 11 bases between them. The CDR3 here is CASSEGRENEQYF. CDR3 in DNA: TGTGCCAGCAGTGAGGGACGGGAGAACGAGCAGTACTTC.

This rearrangement joins TRBV6-5 to TRBJ1-2; 7 bases agree with TRBD1. J gave up 7 bases and V 4 bases, and 15 bases lay outside the gene matches. CDR1 MNHEY and CDR2 SVGAGI come from the germline V gene. The CDR3 sequence is 16 residues long. CDR3 sequence reads: CASSFRPGQDKIGYTF. DNA of the CDR3: TGTGCCAGCAGTTTCCGACCAGGACAGGATAAAATTGGCTACACCTTC.

The chain links TRBV6-5 to TRBJ2-3; TRBD1 agrees at 10 bases. There are 14 residues in the CDR3. Per the germline V gene, CDR1 is MNHEY and CDR2 is SVGAGI. V trimming: 6 bases; J trimming: 4 bases; junction bases outside the gene matches: 4. The CDR3 reads CASRDRGLADTQYF. In DNA, the CDR3 is TGTGCCAGCAGAGACAGGGGGCTGGCAGATACGCAGTATTTT.

V gene TRBV2 combines with J gene TRBJ1-5, with D unresolved. V gave up 3 bases and J gave up 4 bases, with 7 bases separating them. This CDR3 is 13 amino acids long. Germline-derived CDR1 and CDR2 are SNHLY and FYNNEI. CDR3 nucleotides: TGTGCCAGCAGTGAGTCCATTAATCAGCCCCAGCATTTT. Translation: CASSESINQPQHF.

This clone was found a few times. The chain links TRBV10-1 to TRBJ1-1; no reliable D call. The CDR3 has 13 amino acids. The V end lost 5 bases, the J end lost 11 bases, and 18 bases lay between the germline ends. The germline V gene has CDR1 WNHNN and CDR2 SYGVQD (reference sequence). Here the CDR3 reads CASSSGGEPVAFF. In nucleotides, the CDR3 is TGCGCCAGCAGTTCGGGCGGGGAGCCGGTGGCTTTCTTT.

The genes are TRBV5-1 and TRBJ1-2; D uncertain. CDR1 SGHRS and CDR2 YFSETQ come from the germline V gene. V lost 0 bases and J lost 3, with 6 bases in between. The CDR3 has 13 amino acids. The CDR3 spells CASSLVADYGYTF. The CDR3 DNA reads as TGCGCCAGCAGCTTGGTGGCGGACTATGGCTACACCTTC.